Listed here are 16 T cell receptor beta chains from one sample, sequenced in a study of blood T cell repertoires in COVID-19. Assay used: immunoSEQ multiplex PCR; TCRdb lists only in-frame clones, some missing. This sample has a few hundred thousand clones; about nine tenths occur once, and the top ten carry 2.5% to 3.5%. Material: PBMCs or T cells enriched from blood (not recorded which). Source of these receptors: a woman aged 45-65 years in a cohort exposed to, infected with or recovered from COVID-19 (not recorded which).

This sequence joins TRBV12-5 and TRBJ2-2; TRBD2 matches 12 bases. The CDR3 covers 16 residues. Germline V gives CDR1 LGHNT, CDR2 FRNRAP. Losses at the gene ends were 2 bases for V and 7 bases for J; bases not matched to a gene: 5. The CDR3 reads CASGLPSGGANGELFF. CDR3 coding DNA: TGTGCTAGTGGTTTGCCTAGCGGGGGGGCAAACGGGGAGCTGTTTTTT.

V and J are TRBV5-1 and TRBJ2-2; D is unresolved. The V gene's germline CDR1 is SGHRS and CDR2 YFSETQ. CDR3 size: 17 residues. The V end lost 1 base, the J end lost 6 bases, and 19 bases lay between the germline ends. CDR3 region: CASSLSGGTLTPGELFF. DNA for the CDR3: TGCGCCAGCAGCTTGAGTGGCGGAACCTTAACGCCCGGGGAGCTGTTTTTT.

This rearrangement joins TRBV19 to TRBJ2-7, with 8 positions matching TRBD2. Germline CDR1 LNHDA, CDR2 SQIVND (reference sequence). The CDR3 spans 17 residues. V shed 0 bases and J 2 bases; nucleotides not matched to a gene: 9. The CDR3 coding sequence is TGTGCCAGTAGTATAGATCACAGCGGGGGAGCCACCTACGAGCAGTACTTC. It is translated as CASSIDHSGGATYEQYF.

The chain is built from TRBV3-1 (or the pseudogene TRBV3-2) and TRBJ2-3; 10 positions agree with TRBD2. Per germline, CDR1 LGHDT and CDR2 YNNKEL (reference sequence). J gave up 4 bases and V 4 bases, and 5 bases lay outside the gene matches. The CDR3 has 15 amino acids. CDR3 loop: CASSPAGGQSDTQYF. CDR3 bases: TGTGCCAGCAGCCCAGCGGGGGGGCAGTCAGATACGCAGTATTTT.

The chain couples TRBV7-3 to TRBJ2-3, with D tentatively TRBD2 (5 bases). The CDR3 covers 15 residues. The ends were cut back, 2 bases at V and 2 bases at J, with 11 bases in the middle. Germline loops: CDR1 SGHTA, CDR2 FQGTGA. The CDR3 nucleotides read TGTGCCAGCAGCTTATCGGGCGGGTACACAGATACGCAGTATTTT. Amino acid sequence: CASSLSGGYTDTQYF.

The chain has TRBV19 and TRBJ2-5; TRBD2 matches at 12 bases. Germline lookup yields CDR1 LNHDA and CDR2 SQIVND (reference sequence). With V trimmed by 3 bases and J by 5 bases, 7 bases remained unmatched. The CDR3 has 16 residues. This CDR3 is CASSISRTSGMETQYF. The CDR3 DNA is TGTGCCAGTAGTATTTCTAGGACTAGCGGGATGGAGACCCAGTACTTC.

V and J are TRBV7-8 and TRBJ1-1, with D hard to call. Germline values: CDR1 SGHVS, CDR2 FQNEAQ. Trimming cost V 2 bases and J 0 bases, with 7 bases left between them. The CDR3 contains 14 residues. The CDR3 coding sequence is TGTGCCAGCAGCTTAAGGAGCCTGAACACTGAAGCTTTCTTT. This gives the protein CASSLRSLNTEAFF.

The chain employs TRBV28 and TRBJ1-5, with TRBD1 identical over 8 bases. The CDR3 length is 14 residues. In germline, CDR1 is MDHEN, CDR2 SYDVKM. V gave up 6 bases and J gave up 7 bases; unmatched junction bases: 8. The CDR3 DNA sequence: TGTGCCAGCAGGGGTACAGGGGGAGGCCAGCCCCAGCATTTT. Amino acids: CASRGTGGGQPQHF.

V is TRBV28 and J is TRBJ1-6, with a possible D match to TRBD1 (6 bases). Trimming removed 5 bases at V and 10 bases at J, with 15 bases between. The CDR3 contains 14 residues. CDR1 is MDHEN, CDR2 SYDVKM, per germline. The CDR3 DNA reads TGTGCCAGCAGTCCCGGCAGGGGAGAATCACCCCTCCACTTT. Translating it yields CASSPGRGESPLHF.

The rearrangement uses TRBV19 and TRBJ1-4; unclear D gene. The V gene's germline CDR1 is LNHDA and CDR2 SQIVND (reference sequence). The CDR3 is 16 residues long. The germline V and J ends were trimmed by 9 bases and 0 bases, with 17 bases remaining between them. This CDR3 is CASQVYGYPTNEKLFF. In DNA form, the CDR3 reads TGTGCCAGCCAGGTTTATGGGTATCCAACTAATGAAAAACTGTTTTTT.

The V and J genes are TRBV7-3 and TRBJ1-2; tentative D call: TRBD1 (6 bases). Germline assignment: CDR1 SGHTA and CDR2 FQGTGA. V was shortened by 4 bases and J by 0 bases, with 15 bases between the two germline ends. The CDR3 runs to 16 residues. CDR3 loop: CASSSGWDTTNYGYTF. The CDR3 DNA reads as TGTGCCAGCAGCTCAGGATGGGACACCACTAACTATGGCTACACCTTC.

The chain recombines TRBV27 with TRBJ2-3; TRBD2 might be the D (7 bases). In germline, CDR1 is MNHEY, CDR2 SMNVEV (reference sequence). The CDR3 totals 17 residues. Trimming took 2 bases from V and 6 from J, leaving 21 bases between them. The CDR3 coding sequence is TGTGCCAGCAGTTTAAGAGGGACTATCCCCGGACAGGATACGCAGTATTTT. This sequence encodes CASSLRGTIPGQDTQYF.

This chain links TRBV23-1 with TRBJ2-7; D is possibly TRBD2 (5 bases). TRBV23-1 is given ORF status, its function remaining uncertain. The CDR3 length is 16 residues. The germline V and J ends were trimmed by 4 bases and 0 bases, with 16 bases remaining between them. The CDR3 DNA is TGCGCCAGCAGTCTATATGCGGGTAAGAGCTCCTACGAGCAGTACTTC. The encoded protein is CASSLYAGKSSYEQYF.

Only a few counts were recorded for this clone. CDR3 amino acids: CASTGGQGGEKLFF. The CDR3 bases are TGTGCCAGCACCGGGGGGCAGGGAGGCGAAAAACTGTTTTTT. This chain connects TRBV2 to TRBJ1-4, with D possibly matching TRBD1 (6 bases). V lost 7 bases and J 8 bases, leaving 17 bases between the germline ends. The CDR3 is 14 residues long. From germline, CDR1 is SNHLY and CDR2 FYNNEI.

The J gene is TRBJ1-3, the V gene TRBV18; TRBD1 matches at 11 bases. With 6 bases clipped from V and 2 bases from J, the junction kept 6 bases outside the gene matches. The germline V gene encodes CDR1 KGHSH and CDR2 LQKENI. This CDR3 region has 16 residues. The DNA for the CDR3 is TGTGCCAGCTCCGTGGGACAGGGGGAGACTGGAAACACCATATATTTT. Its translation: CASSVGQGETGNTIYF.

This clone was detected only a few times. The chain uses TRBV6-4 and TRBJ1-6; 7 positions match TRBD1. Per the germline V gene, CDR1 is MRHNA and CDR2 is SNTAGT. The CDR3 has 15 amino acids. Trimming took 3 bases from V and 8 from J; bases not matched to a gene: 7. The CDR3 DNA is TGTGCCAGCAGTGAACAGACAGGGTCCGATTCACCCCTCCACTTT. Translation gives CASSEQTGSDSPLHF.